This passage covers 12 T cell receptor beta chains from one sample sequenced in a study of T cell repertoires in cytomegalovirus infection. TCRdb used MiXCR to reprocess the reads, holding one entry per CDR3 protein. The table records fewer than 200,000 distinct CDR3 sequences, roughly 20% of them present only once. Material for sequencing was PBMCs. Receptor source: a human donor in good health (CMV status not recorded). Some clones in this sample may be carry-over from other donors' samples.

This clonotype was seen more than once but under ten times. The chain is built from TRBV20-1 and TRBJ2-5; D is possibly TRBD1 (5 bases). CDR1 and CDR2 from the germline V gene are DFQATT and SNEGSKA (reference sequence). The V end lost 1 base, the J end lost 8 bases, and 8 bases lay between the germline ends. The CDR3 has 11 residues. The CDR3 sequence is CSARGDSTQYF. CDR3 DNA: TGCAGTGCTAGAGGAGACAGCACCCAGTACTTC.

This clonotype was counted between two and nine times. The V and J genes are TRBV12-5 and TRBJ2-2; 12 positions match TRBD1. The germline CDR1 and CDR2 sequences are LGHNT and FRNRAP. J lost 3 bases, V lost 5 bases, and 4 bases had no gene match. This CDR3 contains 16 residues. CDR3 bases: TGTGCTAGTGGTCCGGGACAGGGGGCGCACACCGGGGAGCTGTTTTTT. Its translation is CASGPGQGAHTGELFF. The full variable domain, rest sourced from reference TRBV12-5 and TRBJ2-2, is DARVTQTPRHKVTEMGQEVTMRCQPILGHNTVFWYRQTMMQGLELLAYFRNRAPLDDSGMPKDRFSAEMPDATLATLKIQPSEPRDSAVYFCASGPGQGAHTGELFFGEGSRLTVL.

This clonotype was picked up many times. The V call is TRBV6-2 or TRBV6-3, the J call TRBJ1-1; D is undetermined. Trimming pared 2 bases from V and 0 bases from J, leaving 7 bases between. This CDR3 spans 14 amino acids. From germline, CDR1 is MNHEY and CDR2 SVGEGT. The CDR3 DNA is TGTGCCAGCAGTTACGCGTTCATGAACACTGAAGCTTTCTTT. As protein: CASSYAFMNTEAFF.

This clonotype showed up just a few times. The chain uses TRBV20-1 and TRBJ1-1, with unresolved D. Trimming removed 0 bases at V and 2 bases at J, with 13 bases between. The CDR3 spans 15 residues. Germline V lookup: CDR1 DFQATT, CDR2 SNEGSKA (reference sequence). The CDR3 protein is CSAREFGGKNTEAFF. The CDR3 DNA follows: TGCAGTGCTAGAGAATTTGGCGGGAAAAACACTGAAGCTTTCTTT.

This clonotype was observed many times. This chain connects TRBV7-3 to TRBJ2-5; TRBD1 or TRBD2 may be the D gene (5 bases each). Germline CDR1 and CDR2: SGHTA and FQGTGA. V lost 5 bases to trimming and J lost 2 bases, with 12 bases between them. This CDR3 spans 14 amino acids. CDR3 nucleotide sequence: TGTGCCAGCAGCCGTTGGGGACCTCAAGAGACCCAGTACTTC. Residues: CASSRWGPQETQYF.

The rearrangement uses TRBV6-6 and TRBJ1-5; D perhaps matches TRBD1 (5 bases). Germline V gene data show CDR1 as MNHNY and CDR2 as SVGAGI (reference sequence). Trimming shortened V by 6 bases and J by 0 bases, and 12 bases separated the two germline ends. CDR3 length: 15 amino acids. The CDR3 DNA sequence: TGTGCCAGCAGCTCACCCCAGGGTAGCAATCAGCCCCAGCATTTT. This codes for CASSSPQGSNQPQHF.

For this clonotype: Being one base from a much bigger clone, this may be a read error. The gene calls are TRBV7-2 and TRBJ2-7; D ambiguous. CDR3 length: 14 amino acids. CDR1 SGHTA and CDR2 FQGNSA come from the germline V gene. The CDR3 sequence is CASSLTDTYYEQCF. The DNA for the CDR3 is TGTGCCAGCAGCTTAACCGACACTTACTACGAGCAGTGCTTC.

The V gene is TRBV6-6, the J gene TRBJ2-7; D not resolved. The CDR3 totals 15 residues. Trimming removed 2 bases from V and 2 bases from J, with 13 bases in between. The germline CDR1 and CDR2 sequences are MNHNY and SVGAGI (reference sequence). CDR3 DNA sequence: TGTGCCAGCAGTTACAGTCAGGTCAACACCTACGAGCAGTACTTC. Amino acid sequence: CASSYSQVNTYEQYF.

This clonotype was recorded a few times. The rearrangement joins TRBV6-4 to TRBJ2-3; D is perhaps TRBD2 (6 bases). Germline CDR1 is MRHNA and CDR2 is SNTAGT. V gave up 6 bases and J gave up 1 base, with 14 bases separating them. The CDR3 spans 15 residues. The CDR3 loop is CASSPGSSGTDTQYF. In DNA form, the CDR3 reads TGTGCCAGCAGCCCCGGGAGTAGCGGCACAGATACGCAGTATTTT.

The chain recombines TRBV10-3 with TRBJ1-2; 9 bases fit TRBD1. Germline values: CDR1 ENHRY, CDR2 SYGVKD. V lost 7 bases to trimming and J lost 5 bases; unmatched junction nucleotides: 8. CDR3 size: 14 residues. CDR3 sequence reads: CAITLDRGSYGYTF. CDR3 bases: TGTGCCATCACCCTGGACAGGGGATCATATGGCTACACCTTC.

Only a few counts were recorded for this clonotype. This sequence joins TRBV28 and TRBJ2-7, with D unresolved. The V gene lost 6 bases and the J gene lost 3 bases, with 27 bases spanning the gap. Germline assignment: CDR1 MDHEN and CDR2 SYDVKM. The CDR3 runs to 18 residues. The DNA of the CDR3 is TGTGCCAGCAGCCTTAGGTATATAACACCCGCGACGGGCTACGAGCAGTACTTC. This sequence encodes CASSLRYITPATGYEQYF.

In this sample, this clonotype turned up many times. The V gene is TRBV28, the J gene TRBJ2-7; D may be TRBD1 or TRBD2 (7 bases each). Trimming pared 8 bases from V and 0 bases from J, leaving 17 bases between. This CDR3 is 15 amino acids long. Per germline, CDR1 MDHEN and CDR2 SYDVKM. CDR3 residues: CASGRGGGGSYEQYF. CDR3 nucleotides: TGTGCCAGCGGAAGGGGAGGGGGCGGCTCCTACGAGCAGTACTTC.